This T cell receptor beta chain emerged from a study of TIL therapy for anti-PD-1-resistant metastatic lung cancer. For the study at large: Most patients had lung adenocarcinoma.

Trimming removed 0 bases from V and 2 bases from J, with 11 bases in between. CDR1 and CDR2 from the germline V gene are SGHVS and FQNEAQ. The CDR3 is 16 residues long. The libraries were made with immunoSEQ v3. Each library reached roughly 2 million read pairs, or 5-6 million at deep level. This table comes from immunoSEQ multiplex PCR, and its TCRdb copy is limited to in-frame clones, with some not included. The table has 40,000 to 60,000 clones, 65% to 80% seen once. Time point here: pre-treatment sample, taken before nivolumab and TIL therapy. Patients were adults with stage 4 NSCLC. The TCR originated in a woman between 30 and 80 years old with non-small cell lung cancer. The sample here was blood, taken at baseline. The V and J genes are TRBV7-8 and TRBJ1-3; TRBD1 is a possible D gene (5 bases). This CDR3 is CASSLAAREAGNTIYF. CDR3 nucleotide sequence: TGTGCCAGCAGCTTAGCCGCCAGGGAGGCTGGAAACACCATATATTTT.